Following are 18 T cell receptor beta chains from one sample sequenced in a study of T cell responses to AZD1222 COVID-19 vaccine. Method: immunoSEQ multiplex PCR; TCRdb's copy keeps in-frame clones and lacks some. The profile shows tens of thousands of clones, about four fifths of them singletons. The sample here was peripheral blood, taken on day 0 of AZD1222 vaccination. The receptors come from an adult in good health.

This clone showed up just a few times. The chain links TRBV7-9 to TRBJ2-1; TRBD2 agrees at 9 bases. V dropped 0 bases and J dropped 2; count of bases not matched to a gene: 2. The CDR3 is made up of 16 amino acids. CDR1 SEHNR and CDR2 FQNEAQ come from the germline V gene (reference sequence). CDR3 residues: CASSLAGGGAYNEQFF. The CDR3 nucleotides are TGTGCCAGCAGCTTAGCGGGCGGGGGGGCCTACAATGAGCAGTTCTTC. The complete variable domain, with remaining parts taken from reference TRBV7-9 and TRBJ2-1, reads DTGVSQNPRHKITKRGQNVTFRCDPISEHNRLYWYRQTLGQGPEFLTYFQNEAQLEKSRLLSDRFSAERPKGSFSTLEIQRTEQGDSAMYLCASSLAGGGAYNEQFFGPGTRLTVL.

The rearrangement joins TRBV1 to TRBJ1-5. TRBV1 is tagged as a pseudogene. CDR3 length equals 16 residues. The CDR3 DNA sequence: TGCACCAGCAGCCAAGGTAGTCAAGGGTTCGATCAGCCCCAGCATTTT. Translating gives CTSSQGSQGFDQPQHF.

The chain uses TRBV12-3 or TRBV12-4 and TRBJ2-3, with TRBD2 as a possible D gene (6 bases). The V gene lost 3 bases and the J gene lost 6 bases, with 10 bases spanning the gap. The CDR3 covers 13 residues. As DNA, the CDR3 is TGTGCCAGCAGTTTCTTGGGGGGTGATACGCAGTATTTT. It yields the protein CASSFLGGDTQYF.

The chain combines TRBV5-1 with TRBJ2-7, with 10 bases fitting TRBD1. This CDR3 has 14 residues. V lost 4 bases, J lost 8 bases, and 9 bases stayed unmatched. In germline, CDR1 is SGHRS, CDR2 YFSETQ. Here the CDR3 reads CASSPEWTGGKQYF. Here the CDR3 DNA reads TGCGCCAGCAGCCCTGAGTGGACAGGGGGAAAGCAGTACTTC.

The chain links TRBV28 to TRBJ1-4; D ambiguous. Per germline, CDR1 MDHEN and CDR2 SYDVKM. V shed 5 bases and J shed 0 bases, with 10 bases lying between them. This CDR3 has 15 amino acids. Here the CDR3 reads CASSDTGSTNEKLFF. CDR3 sequence (DNA): TGTGCCAGCAGTGATACCGGCTCAACTAATGAAAAACTGTTTTTT.

V gene TRBV7-8 combines with J gene TRBJ1-2; D might be TRBD1 (5 bases). V was shortened by 1 base and J by 5 bases, with 8 bases between the two germline ends. This CDR3 spans 13 amino acids. Germline loops: CDR1 SGHVS, CDR2 FQNEAQ. The CDR3 here is CASSLDRTYGYTF. The CDR3 nucleotides are TGTGCCAGCAGCTTAGACAGGACGTATGGCTACACCTTC.

This chain links TRBV7-2 with TRBJ1-1, with no clear D. CDR1 and CDR2 from the germline V gene are SGHTA and FQGNSA. This CDR3 has 15 residues. V was clipped by 5 bases and J by 2 bases, with 15 bases between them. The CDR3 sequence: CASSPRTGGNTEAFF. The CDR3 region has the DNA TGTGCCAGCAGCCCTCGAACGGGTGGTAACACTGAAGCTTTCTTT. The entire variable domain, with the rest obtained from reference TRBV7-2 and TRBJ1-1, is as follows: GAGVSQSPSNKVTEKGKDVELRCDPISGHTALYWYRQSLGQGLEFLIYFQGNSAPDKSGLPSDRFSAERTGGSVSTLTIQRTQQEDSAVYLCASSPRTGGNTEAFFGQGTRLTVV.

The V gene is TRBV29-1, the J gene TRBJ1-2; D call uncertain. Germline V gene lookup returns CDR1 SQVTM and CDR2 ANQGSEA. This CDR3 comprises 11 residues. V was clipped by 0 bases and J by 7 bases, with 6 bases between them. DNA for the CDR3: TGCAGCGTTGAAGATGTAAGTGGCTACACCTTC. Translating it yields CSVEDVSGYTF.

The gene calls are TRBV15 and TRBJ2-5, with D uncertain. CDR1 LNHNV and CDR2 YYDKDF come from the germline V gene (reference sequence). The CDR3 extends over 13 amino acids. V dropped 0 bases and J dropped 5 bases, with 7 bases sitting between them. The CDR3 spells CATSRDIGETQYF. CDR3 nucleotides: TGTGCCACCAGCAGAGATATCGGGGAGACCCAGTACTTC.

CDR3 coding DNA: TGTGCCAGCAGTTTATATCGAGGGGTCGGGGAGCTGTTTTTT. Protein sequence: CASSLYRGVGELFF. The chain couples TRBV28 to TRBJ2-2; D tentatively reads TRBD1 or TRBD2 (5 bases each). The germline gives CDR1 MDHEN, CDR2 SYDVKM. Deletions cut 1 base from V and 7 bases from J, with 10 bases between. CDR3 length: 14 amino acids.

The chain carries TRBV7-2 and TRBJ2-2, with 9 bases matching TRBD1. The CDR3 runs to 15 residues. CDR1 and CDR2 (germline): SGHTA, FQGNSA. J gave up 2 bases and V 6 bases, and 4 bases lay outside the gene matches. The CDR3: CASRGTGFNTGELFF. The CDR3 bases are TGTGCCAGCAGAGGGACAGGGTTCAACACCGGGGAGCTGTTTTTT.

The chain is built from TRBV9 and TRBJ2-3; TRBD2 matches 14 bases. The germline CDR1 and CDR2 sequences are SGDLS and YYNGEE. This CDR3 has 15 amino acids. Losses at the gene ends were 2 bases for V and 4 bases for J; bases not matched to a gene: 0. The CDR3 coding sequence is TGTGCCAGCAGCGTGACTAGCGGGGGGGCAGATACGCAGTATTTT. Protein sequence: CASSVTSGGADTQYF. The full variable domain, completed using reference TRBV9 and TRBJ2-3, is DSGVTQTPKHLITATGQRVTLRCSPRSGDLSVYWYQQSLDQGLQFLIQYYNGEERAKGNILERFSAQQFPDLHSELNLSSLELGDSALYFCASSVTSGGADTQYFGPGTRLTVL.

J is TRBJ1-3 and V is TRBV5-6; D ambiguous. The CDR3 is 17 residues long. Trimming cost V 3 bases and J 0 bases, with 16 bases left between them. Germline V gene sequence: CDR1 SGHDT, CDR2 YYEEEE. The chain's CDR3 is CASSWTPTPSSGNTIYF. The DNA of the CDR3 is TGTGCCAGCAGCTGGACGCCGACACCGAGCTCTGGAAACACCATATATTTT. Full variable domain (missing parts from reference TRBV5-6 and TRBJ1-3): DAGVTQSPTHLIKTRGQQVTLRCSPKSGHDTVSWYQQALGQGPQFIFQYYEEEERQRGNFPDRFSGHQFPNYSSELNVNALLLGDSALYLCASSWTPTPSSGNTIYFGEGSWLTVV.

The chain combines TRBV11-1 with TRBJ2-3; D gene ambiguous. Trimming left V 1 base short and J 2 bases short, with 4 bases between. This CDR3 is 13 amino acids long. CDR1 and CDR2 (germline): SGHAT, FQDESV (reference sequence). The CDR3 coding sequence is TGTGCCAGCAGCTTAGGCTACACAGATACGCAGTATTTT. Amino acids: CASSLGYTDTQYF.

V and J are TRBV10-3 and TRBJ2-3; D may be TRBD1 (5 bases). The CDR3 is 12 residues long. Trimming removed 3 bases from V and 5 bases from J, with 6 bases in between. Germline loops: CDR1 ENHRY, CDR2 SYGVKD. CDR3 coding DNA: TGTGCCATCAGTGATCAGGGAGATACGCAGTATTTT. The encoded protein is CAISDQGDTQYF.

The chain joins TRBV28 to TRBJ1-5; D is perhaps TRBD1 (5 bases). The CDR3 sequence is 15 residues long. Trimming left V 5 bases short and J 4 bases short, with 15 bases between. The V gene's germline CDR1 is MDHEN and CDR2 SYDVKM. CDR3 in amino acids: CASSEVVAGNQPQHF. CDR3 DNA: TGTGCCAGCAGTGAAGTTGTGGCAGGGAATCAGCCCCAGCATTTT.

The V gene is TRBV28, the J gene TRBJ2-1; 9 positions agree with TRBD1. V lost 4 bases to trimming and J lost 7 bases; unmatched junction nucleotides: 14. The CDR3 has 17 amino acids. The germline V gene has CDR1 MDHEN and CDR2 SYDVKM. CDR3 sequence: CASSSPFWDRAWNEQFF. In nucleotides, the CDR3 is TGTGCCAGCAGTTCCCCTTTTTGGGACAGGGCTTGGAATGAGCAGTTCTTC.

J is TRBJ2-7 and V is TRBV11-2; maybe TRBD1 (5 bases). Trimming removed 5 bases from V and 4 bases from J, with 9 bases in between. Germline V gene sequence: CDR1 SGHAT, CDR2 FQNNGV. The CDR3 is made up of 12 amino acids. The CDR3 DNA reads TGTGCCAGCAGCCAGGGCCGTTACGAGCAGTACTTC. The encoded protein is CASSQGRYEQYF.